These T cell receptor beta chains were read from a single sample in a study of blood T cell repertoires in COVID-19. The assay was immunoSEQ multiplex PCR, and TCRdb's table has in-frame clones only and misses some. The data show some 220,000 clones, approximately 83% seen once. Sequencing was carried out using peripheral blood. The receptors here all came from a woman aged 25 to 39 with COVID-19, enrolled during active disease. Each CDR3 is given with its conserved first and last residue. D genes are given only for firm matches. Clone size, where shown, is once, few, many, or a class for clones that have expanded.

V gene,J gene,clone size,D gene,CDR3 protein,CDR3 DNA
TRBV6-5,TRBJ2-7,.,.,CASKEGASEQYF,TGTGCCAGCAAAGAAGGGGCCTCCGAGCAGTACTTC
TRBV6-2/TRBV6-3,TRBJ2-4,.,.,CASSEHGVNIQYF,TGTGCCAGCAGCGAACACGGGGTCAACATTCAGTACTTC
TRBV9,TRBJ2-7,.,.,CASSVGRSSYEQYF,TGTGCCAGCAGCGTAGGCCGGAGCTCCTACGAGCAGTACTTC
TRBV27,TRBJ2-1,.,.,CASKLEGRSYNEQFF,TGTGCCAGCAAATTGGAGGGCCGCTCCTACAATGAGCAGTTCTTC
TRBV9,TRBJ1-3,.,.,CASSVASGSSGNTIYF,TGTGCCAGCAGCGTAGCTTCGGGGAGCTCTGGAAACACCATATATTTT
TRBV14,TRBJ2-7,.,.,CASSPHSYEQYF,TGTGCCAGCAGCCCCCACTCCTACGAGCAGTACTTC
TRBV7-3,TRBJ1-1,.,.,CASSLAGGEAFF,TGTGCCAGCAGCTTAGCTGGGGGCGAAGCTTTCTTT
TRBV6-2/TRBV6-3,TRBJ1-1,few,TRBD1,CASSLGTGDTEAFF,TGTGCCAGCAGTCTCGGGACAGGGGACACTGAAGCTTTCTTT
TRBV6-5,TRBJ1-2,.,TRBD1,CASSSGQGGGYTF,TGTGCCAGCAGCTCTGGACAGGGCGGTGGCTACACCTTC
TRBV13,TRBJ1-1,once,.,CASSSQNTEAFF,TGTGCCAGCAGCTCCCAGAACACTGAAGCTTTCTTT
TRBV19,TRBJ2-3,.,.,CATKRHGGDTQYF,TGTGCCACCAAGAGGCACGGTGGCGATACGCAGTATTTT
TRBV4-2,TRBJ2-5,.,.,CASSPSGLKETQYF,TGTGCCAGCAGCCCGAGTGGGCTCAAAGAGACCCAGTACTTC